Following are 12 T cell receptor beta chains from one sample sequenced in a study of neurological immune-mediated disorders. Time point denoted: technical triplicate 3. A single record per CDR3 protein comes from TCRdb applying MiXCR to the 5' RACE reads. This sample has about 44,000 distinct CDR3 sequences, with under 25% found just once. Sequenced: PBMCs. The origin of the receptors is a man in his sixties with HTLV-1-associated myelopathy (HAM/TSP).

This clonotype has a single count. The rearrangement joins TRBV4-2 to TRBJ1-1; D is unclear. The CDR3 runs to 15 residues. V was clipped by 1 base and J by 1 base, with 10 bases between them. The germline V gene has CDR1 LGHNA and CDR2 YNFKEQ. CDR3 loop: CASSQAIGPNTEAFF. In DNA, the CDR3 is TGTGCCAGCAGCCAAGCGATCGGGCCGAACACTGAAGCTTTCTTT.

Many counts were recorded for this clonotype. This rearrangement joins TRBV14 to TRBJ1-2, with D hard to call. V lost 6 bases to trimming and J lost 4 bases, with 9 bases between them. Germline CDR1 SGHDN, CDR2 FVKESK. CDR3 length: 12 amino acids. The CDR3 nucleotides are TGTGCCAGCAGTAGGCAGAGCTATGGCTACACCTTC. Amino acids: CASSRQSYGYTF.

This clonotype was observed many times. This sequence joins TRBV27 and TRBJ2-5; 11 bases line up with TRBD2. Losses at the gene ends were 7 bases for V and 2 bases for J; bases not matched to a gene: 15. This CDR3 spans 18 amino acids. CDR1 MNHEY and CDR2 SMNVEV come from the germline V gene (reference sequence). CDR3 in amino acids: CASTPLAGGPGFQETQYF. CDR3 nucleotide sequence: TGTGCCAGCACCCCTCTAGCGGGAGGTCCCGGATTTCAAGAGACCCAGTACTTC.

The table lists this clonotype with many counts. The chain has TRBV5-1 and TRBJ2-1; 9 bases are a match to TRBD2. CDR1 SGHRS and CDR2 YFSETQ come from the germline V gene. With V trimmed by 1 base and J by 6 bases, 11 bases remained unmatched. CDR3 length: 17 amino acids. The DNA of the CDR3 is TGCGCCAGCAGCTTGATAACTAGCGGGCTTAGGGCCAATGAGCAGTTCTTC. Translated: CASSLITSGLRANEQFF.

In its sample, this clonotype was seen many times. The chain employs TRBV27 and TRBJ2-1; D gene ambiguous. V lost 3 bases, J lost 10 bases, and 7 bases lay in between. The CDR3 runs to 11 residues. From germline, CDR1 is MNHEY and CDR2 SMNVEV (reference sequence). The CDR3 bases are TGTGCCAGCAGTTTTCTTACGGAGCAGTTCTTC. Translated: CASSFLTEQFF.

This clonotype was seen at least ten times. This chain joins TRBV5-1 and TRBJ2-7; perhaps TRBD2 as D (7 bases). The CDR3 covers 15 residues. Trimming cost V 1 base and J 1 base, with 12 bases left between them. The germline V gene encodes CDR1 SGHRS and CDR2 YFSETQ. CDR3 DNA: TGCGCCAGCAGCTTGTCGGGGGGCGGTTCCTACGAGCAGTACTTC. This codes for CASSLSGGGSYEQYF.

This clonotype appeared many times. This sequence joins TRBV9 and TRBJ2-3; 7 bases map to TRBD2. V lost 0 bases, J lost 3 bases, and 7 bases stayed unmatched. Looked up from germline, CDR1 is SGDLS and CDR2 is YYNGEE. The CDR3 length is 16 residues. The CDR3 DNA follows: TGTGCCAGCAGCGTAGGGGGGGGGTCGTCAACAGATACGCAGTATTTT. This codes for CASSVGGGSSTDTQYF.

This clonotype was counted ten times or more. The V call is TRBV18, the J call TRBJ2-3; 9 positions match TRBD2. This CDR3 is built from 18 residues. Trimming removed 3 bases from V and 4 bases from J; junction bases left unmatched: 14. Germline loops: CDR1 KGHSH, CDR2 LQKENI. CDR3 in DNA: TGTGCCAGCTCACCTCGTCTAGCGGGACGGGGTGAGGCAGATACGCAGTATTTT. Its translation: CASSPRLAGRGEADTQYF.

This clonotype was seen repeatedly, ten times or more. J is TRBJ2-7 and V is TRBV10-3, with 8 bases aligning to TRBD1. The V gene's germline CDR1 is ENHRY and CDR2 SYGVKD. The CDR3 is made up of 15 amino acids. Losses at the gene ends were 3 bases for V and 6 bases for J; bases not matched to a gene: 10. This chain's CDR3 is CAISELGQGYFEQYF. The CDR3 DNA reads TGTGCCATCAGTGAACTAGGACAGGGTTATTTCGAGCAGTACTTC.

The V call is TRBV3-1, the J call TRBJ1-1; 7 nucleotides match TRBD1. The CDR3 sequence is 13 residues long. CDR1 and CDR2 (germline): LGHDT, YNNKEL (reference sequence). Germline trimming cut 3 bases from V and 5 bases from J; bases unmatched to any gene: 3. The DNA of the CDR3 is TGTGCCAGCAGCCAGGGGGGACAGACTGAAGCTTTCTTT. The encoded protein is CASSQGGQTEAFF. Full variable domain (remainder filled in from reference TRBV3-1 and TRBJ1-1): DTAVSQTPKYLVTQMGNDKSIKCEQNLGHDTMYWYKQDSKKFLKIMFSYNNKELIINETVPNRFSPKSPDKAHLNLHINSLELGDSAVYFCASSQGGQTEAFFGQGTRLTVV.

The V and J genes are TRBV12-3 or TRBV12-4 and TRBJ2-1; perhaps TRBD1 as D (5 bases). The CDR3 contains 15 residues. Trimming took off 3 bases at V and 6 bases at J, with 15 bases between the two ends. CDR3 loop: CASSFLAGSPNEQFF. The DNA of the CDR3 is TGTGCCAGCAGTTTTCTGGCAGGGTCTCCCAATGAGCAGTTCTTC.

Comments on this clonotype: Mismatch with germline at one junction end may stem from a read error. This sequence joins TRBV5-1 and TRBJ2-3; tentatively, D is TRBD1 (6 bases). CDR1 is SGHRS, CDR2 YFSETQ, per germline. The CDR3 runs 15 residues. The CDR3 DNA reads TGCGCAAGCAGCTTGGTTTCGGGACACCCAGATACGCAGTATTTT. Translation: CASSLVSGHPDTQYF.